These 30 T cell receptor beta chains were all obtained from the same sample, sequenced in a study of blood T cell repertoires in COVID-19. Here immunoSEQ multiplex PCR was the method, and the copy in TCRdb shows in-frame clones only, minus some. The sample lists around 100,000 clones; 86% were seen once. Input material: peripheral blood. The receptors come from an elderly man with acute or convalescent COVID-19.

The chain employs TRBV19 and TRBJ2-7; maybe TRBD1 (5 bases). Germline CDR1 reads LNHDA; CDR2 reads SQIVND (reference sequence). V lost 2 bases, J lost 0 bases, and 8 bases lay in between. The CDR3 covers 14 residues. The DNA of the CDR3 is TGTGCCAGTAGTATACAGGGAATCTCCTACGAGCAGTACTTC. Translated: CASSIQGISYEQYF.

CDR3 in DNA: TGTGCCAGCAGGGACAGGGGCACCGGGGAGCTGTTTTTT. It encodes CASRDRGTGELFF. This chain connects TRBV6-5 to TRBJ2-2; 9 nucleotides align to TRBD1. The V segment lost 6 bases and the J segment 4 bases; nucleotides outside the gene matches: 0. Germline V gives CDR1 MNHEY, CDR2 SVGAGI. This CDR3 is built from 13 residues.

The genes are TRBV7-8 and TRBJ2-3; TRBD2 matches 7 bases. The CDR3 totals 16 residues. Trimming cost V 2 bases and J 2 bases; bases outside gene matches: 7. Germline V gene data show CDR1 as SGHVS and CDR2 as FQNEAQ. The CDR3 region is CASSLLSLADTDTQYF. The DNA of the CDR3 is TGTGCCAGCAGCTTATTATCCCTAGCGGACACAGATACGCAGTATTTT.

This clone was counted only a few times. The gene calls are TRBV5-1 and TRBJ2-7; the D gene is possibly TRBD1 (6 bases). In germline, CDR1 is SGHRS, CDR2 YFSETQ. The CDR3 is 14 residues long. V lost 0 bases to trimming and J lost 3 bases, with 10 bases between them. CDR3 sequence: CASSLGLTGYEQYF. CDR3 nucleotide sequence: TGCGCCAGCAGCTTGGGGTTGACAGGCTACGAGCAGTACTTC. Using reference TRBV5-1 and TRBJ2-7 for the parts outside the CDR3, the full variable domain is KAGVTQTPRYLIKTRGQQVTLSCSPISGHRSVSWYQQTPGQGLQFLFEYFSETQRNKGNFPGRFSGRQFSNSRSEMNVSTLELGDSALYLCASSLGLTGYEQYFGPGTRLTVT.

Only one count was recorded for this clone. The chain couples TRBV4-2 to TRBJ2-7; D perhaps matches TRBD2 (6 bases). Germline assignment: CDR1 LGHNA and CDR2 YNFKEQ. The V and J ends lost 3 bases and 2 bases respectively, with 17 bases between them. The CDR3 has 16 amino acids. CDR3 coding DNA: TGTGCCAGCAGCCACCATGGCAGGGACTTCCCCTACGAGCAGTACTTC. This gives the protein CASSHHGRDFPYEQYF.

V and J are TRBV14 and TRBJ2-7; 10 bases line up with TRBD2. The CDR3 spans 13 residues. CDR1 is SGHDN and CDR2 is FVKESK in the germline V gene. After removal of 4 bases from V and 3 bases from J, the junction contained 0 bases not matched to a gene. CDR3 sequence reads: CASSPSGSYEQYF. CDR3 nucleotide sequence: TGTGCCAGCAGCCCTAGCGGGAGCTACGAGCAGTACTTC.

This clone was observed once. The chain recombines TRBV6-6 with TRBJ2-7, with D maybe TRBD2 (5 bases). CDR1 and CDR2 (germline): MNHNY, SVGAGI (reference sequence). This CDR3 is built from 14 residues. V gave up 2 bases and J gave up 5 bases, with 13 bases separating them. The DNA for the CDR3 is TGTGCCAGCAGTTACACGCAATGGGGAGACGAGCAGTACTTC. Its protein is CASSYTQWGDEQYF.

This chain links TRBV10-3 with TRBJ2-2; D possibly corresponds to TRBD1 (5 bases). CDR3 length: 14 residues. Trimming shortened V by 3 bases and J by 5 bases, and 10 bases separated the two germline ends. In germline, CDR1 is ENHRY, CDR2 SYGVKD. CDR3 nucleotide sequence: TGTGCCATCAGTGAAAGCAGGGAAACCGGGGAGCTGTTTTTT. As protein: CAISESRETGELFF.

This sequence joins TRBV7-2 and TRBJ2-4, with D perhaps TRBD2 (5 bases). The germline V gene encodes CDR1 SGHTA and CDR2 FQGNSA. V was shortened by 4 bases and J by 7 bases, with 14 bases between the two germline ends. The CDR3 is 14 residues long. The CDR3 region has the DNA TGTGCCAGCAGCTCCCTTAGCTGGGAGAACATTCAGTACTTC. As protein: CASSSLSWENIQYF.

This rearrangement joins TRBV2 to TRBJ2-1, with 9 bases aligning to TRBD2. This CDR3 spans 14 amino acids. The J segment lost 2 bases and the V segment lost 7 bases, leaving 3 bases of the junction unmatched. Germline assignment: CDR1 SNHLY and CDR2 FYNNEI. CDR3 DNA: TGTGCCAGCAACGCGGGAGGGCCCTACAATGAGCAGTTCTTC. Translating it yields CASNAGGPYNEQFF.

The chain links TRBV28 to TRBJ2-4; 15 nucleotides agree with TRBD2. J gave up 4 bases and V 5 bases, and 12 bases lay outside the gene matches. The CDR3 loop spans 19 amino acids. Germline V gene lookup returns CDR1 MDHEN and CDR2 SYDVKM. CDR3 residues: CASSPNPGLAGGLKNIQYF. The DNA of the CDR3 is TGTGCCAGCAGTCCAAACCCGGGACTAGCGGGAGGTTTGAAAAACATTCAGTACTTC.

The rearrangement uses TRBV5-4 and TRBJ2-1; 7 bases fit TRBD2. CDR1 SGHNT and CDR2 YYREEE come from the germline V gene (reference sequence). The CDR3 is 16 amino acids. J was trimmed by 2 bases and V by 3 bases; bases with no gene match: 8. The CDR3 region has the DNA TGTGCCAGCAGCTCCTTAGCGGGCATGCCCTACAATGAGCAGTTCTTC. Protein: CASSSLAGMPYNEQFF.

The chain recombines TRBV5-1 with TRBJ2-7; 10 positions match TRBD2. This CDR3 is built from 18 residues. Germline lookup yields CDR1 SGHRS and CDR2 YFSETQ. V shed 0 bases and J 3 bases; nucleotides not matched to a gene: 12. DNA for the CDR3: TGCGCCAGCAGCTTGGCGGGCAGGGTGGGGACTAGCGTCTACGAGCAGTACTTC. Protein sequence: CASSLAGRVGTSVYEQYF.

The rearrangement joins TRBV7-9 to TRBJ2-7; D gene unclear. This CDR3 comprises 13 residues. V lost 1 base, J lost 3 bases, and 7 bases lay in between. Looked up from germline, CDR1 is SEHNR and CDR2 is FQNEAQ (reference sequence). The DNA of the CDR3 is TGTGCCAGCAGCTTAGGGCAGTACTACGAGCAGTACTTC. Residues: CASSLGQYYEQYF.

This clone was counted only a few times. V usage is TRBV5-5 and J usage is TRBJ1-6; D remains ambiguous. From germline, CDR1 is SGHKS and CDR2 YYEKEE (reference sequence). The CDR3 contains 16 residues. V shed 2 bases and J shed 7 bases, with 16 bases lying between them. This CDR3 reads CASSFDNSRINSPLHF. CDR3 nucleotides: TGTGCCAGCAGCTTTGACAACAGCCGGATAAATTCACCCCTCCACTTT.

The CDR3 DNA is TGTGCCAGCAGCTCCTCAGGGGCTAGCGGGAGTGAGGAGCAGTACTTC. As protein: CASSSSGASGSEEQYF. The rearrangement joins TRBV7-8 to TRBJ2-7; 10 bases align to TRBD2. V gave up 4 bases and J gave up 7 bases; unmatched junction bases: 13. The germline V gene has CDR1 SGHVS and CDR2 FQNEAQ. This CDR3 has 16 amino acids.

The chain is built from TRBV19 and TRBJ1-4; D not certain. The germline V gene has CDR1 LNHDA and CDR2 SQIVND (reference sequence). Trimming shortened V by 5 bases and J by 3 bases, and 10 bases separated the two germline ends. CDR3 length equals 14 residues. The CDR3 sequence: CASSALEANEKLFF. CDR3 sequence (DNA): TGTGCCAGTAGTGCCCTCGAGGCTAATGAAAAACTGTTTTTT. Using reference TRBV19 and TRBJ1-4 for the parts outside the CDR3, the full variable domain is DGGITQSPKYLFRKEGQNVTLSCEQNLNHDAMYWYRQDPGQGLRLIYYSQIVNDFQKGDIAEGYSVSREKKESFPLTVTSAQKNPTAFYLCASSALEANEKLFFGSGTQLSVL.

The rearrangement joins TRBV11-3 to TRBJ2-5, with 10 bases fitting TRBD2. The CDR3 is made up of 16 amino acids. The V segment lost 1 base and the J segment 5 bases; nucleotides outside the gene matches: 7. Per germline, CDR1 SGHNT and CDR2 YENEEA. CDR3 in DNA: TGTGCCAGCAGCTTAGGCCAAGCGGGAGGGACTGAGACCCAGTACTTC. Its protein product is CASSLGQAGGTETQYF.

The chain is built from TRBV24-1 and TRBJ2-5, with no clear D. Germline values: CDR1 KGHDR, CDR2 SFDVKD. With 4 bases removed from V and 4 bases from J, the gap between germline ends came to 18 bases. The CDR3 runs 16 residues. In nucleotides, the CDR3 is TGTGCCACCAGTGACCGATCGGATCAGGCTTCAGAGACCCAGTACTTC. Translation: CATSDRSDQASETQYF.

The chain uses TRBV3-1 (or the pseudogene TRBV3-2) and TRBJ1-5; 7 bases fit TRBD1. Germline values: CDR1 LGHDT, CDR2 YNNKEL (reference sequence). V shed 0 bases, J shed 6 bases, and the junction held 5 bases outside the gene matches. The CDR3 is 15 residues long. CDR3: CASSQDRGSGQPQHF. DNA of the CDR3: TGTGCCAGCAGCCAAGACAGGGGGAGCGGTCAGCCCCAGCATTTT.

This sequence joins TRBV6-2 or TRBV6-3 and TRBJ2-1; maybe TRBD1 (5 bases). CDR3 length: 14 residues. The germline V and J ends were trimmed by 3 bases and 14 bases, with 20 bases remaining between them. Germline V gives CDR1 MNHEY, CDR2 SVGEGT. CDR3 in amino acids: CASSYSFQGAVEFF. In DNA, the CDR3 is TGTGCCAGCAGTTATTCCTTCCAGGGCGCGGTGGAGTTCTTC.

The chain couples TRBV6-1 to TRBJ1-2; D not resolved. The V and J ends lost 2 bases and 4 bases respectively, with 5 bases between them. The CDR3 runs 12 residues. Germline CDR1 reads MNHNS; CDR2 reads SASEGT. CDR3 DNA sequence: TGTGCCAGCAGTGAACACAGCTATGGCTACACCTTC. Protein product: CASSEHSYGYTF.

The chain combines TRBV9 with TRBJ2-3, with no clear D. The ends were cut back, 4 bases at V and 2 bases at J, with 14 bases in the middle. Germline V gives CDR1 SGDLS, CDR2 YYNGEE. The CDR3 length is 15 residues. The CDR3 DNA follows: TGTGCCAGCAGCCCCCGCCACTCCCCCACAGATACGCAGTATTTT. Protein: CASSPRHSPTDTQYF.

V is TRBV13 and J is TRBJ2-7; D might be TRBD2 (6 bases). The CDR3 spans 13 residues. The germline V gene encodes CDR1 PRHDT and CDR2 FYEKMQ (reference sequence). The V end lost 5 bases, the J end lost 6 bases, and 14 bases lay between the germline ends. The CDR3 nucleotides are TGTGCCAGCAGCCTATCGGGGGTGTCCGAGCAGTACTTC. It translates to CASSLSGVSEQYF.

V is TRBV10-3 and J is TRBJ2-1; 8 nucleotides match TRBD2. From germline, CDR1 is ENHRY and CDR2 SYGVKD. The CDR3 extends over 14 amino acids. Trimming removed 2 bases from V and 7 bases from J; junction bases left unmatched: 4. The CDR3 DNA follows: TGTGCCATCAGTGAGCCACTAGCGGAGAATGAGCAGTTCTTC. Protein sequence: CAISEPLAENEQFF.

The chain is built from TRBV28 and TRBJ2-1; D gene ambiguous. The CDR3 loop spans 12 amino acids. V dropped 6 bases and J dropped 4 bases, with 7 bases sitting between them. Germline V gene data show CDR1 as MDHEN and CDR2 as SYDVKM. The CDR3 sequence is CASRLEYNEQFF. The CDR3 DNA follows: TGTGCCAGCAGGCTGGAGTACAATGAGCAGTTCTTC. The variable domain in full, with the rest retrieved from reference TRBV28 and TRBJ2-1, is DVKVTQSSRYLVKRTGEKVFLECVQDMDHENMFWYRQDPGLGLRLIYFSYDVKMKEKGDIPEGYSVSREKKERFSLILESASTNQTSMYLCASRLEYNEQFFGPGTRLTVL.

V gene TRBV6-2 or TRBV6-3 combines with J gene TRBJ2-7, with TRBD1 matching 9 bases. The CDR3 length is 16 residues. The junction had 8 bases not matched to a gene; V was cut back by 3 bases and J by 2 bases. Germline lookup yields CDR1 MNHEY and CDR2 SVGEGT. The CDR3 protein is CASSYSGTGSPYEQYF. Here the CDR3 DNA reads TGTGCCAGCAGTTATTCCGGGACAGGGTCTCCCTACGAGCAGTACTTC.

The V and J genes are TRBV2 and TRBJ2-7; perhaps TRBD2 as D (5 bases). V shed 6 bases and J shed 3 bases, with 18 bases lying between them. The CDR3 totals 15 residues. The germline gives CDR1 SNHLY, CDR2 FYNNEI. The CDR3 loop is CASRDLGEGHYEQYF. In DNA, the CDR3 is TGTGCCAGCAGGGACCTAGGCGAGGGCCACTACGAGCAGTACTTC.

The chain has TRBV13 and TRBJ1-2; D uncertain. The CDR3 spans 15 residues. Trimming pared 1 base from V and 4 bases from J, leaving 13 bases between. The V gene's germline CDR1 is PRHDT and CDR2 FYEKMQ (reference sequence). In DNA, the CDR3 is TGTGCCAGCAGCTTAGTGGGCAGCGGAGGCTATGGCTACACCTTC. It codes for CASSLVGSGGYGYTF.

The chain couples TRBV6-2 or TRBV6-3 to TRBJ2-7, with TRBD1 matching 7 bases. CDR3 length equals 15 residues. Trimming removed 6 bases from V and 0 bases from J; junction bases left unmatched: 8. Germline V CDR1 and CDR2: MNHEY, SVGEGT. The DNA of the CDR3 is TGTGCCAGCAGCGACAGGGCTTTGAGCTCCTACGAGCAGTACTTC. This sequence encodes CASSDRALSSYEQYF.